The 16 T cell receptor beta chains listed next were all sequenced from one sample in a study of T cells after yellow fever vaccination. TCRdb re-called the 5' RACE reads with MiXCR, one entry per CDR3 protein. The sample records hundreds of thousands of distinct CDR3 sequences, roughly an eighth being singletons. Sequencing was performed on PBMCs, taken on the day of the yellow fever booster vaccination. Every receptor here comes from a man aged 30-40 years who received the YFV17D yellow fever vaccine.

V usage is TRBV20-1 and J usage is TRBJ2-2; D is perhaps TRBD1 or TRBD2 (5 bases each). The length of the CDR3 is 15 residues. The V gene's germline CDR1 is DFQATT and CDR2 SNEGSKA (reference sequence). Trimming cost V 6 bases and J 0 bases, with 14 bases left between them. In nucleotides, the CDR3 is TGCAGTGCCACAGACGGGGCTTCGAACACCGGGGAGCTGTTTTTT. It yields the protein CSATDGASNTGELFF.

This clonotype came up a few times. The chain combines TRBV5-1 with TRBJ1-2, with TRBD1 matching over 7 bases. The ends lost 4 bases at V and 8 bases at J; junction bases unmatched: 17. This CDR3 is built from 16 residues. The germline V gene has CDR1 SGHRS and CDR2 YFSETQ. This chain's CDR3 is CASSHENRGTRGGYTF. Written as DNA, the CDR3 is TGCGCCAGCAGCCATGAAAACAGGGGTACCCGAGGGGGCTACACCTTC.

V is TRBV9 and J is TRBJ2-4; 7 bases match TRBD2. Germline V CDR1 and CDR2: SGDLS, YYNGEE. V gave up 4 bases and J gave up 6 bases; unmatched junction bases: 4. This CDR3 has 13 residues. CDR3 region: CASSTGLTNIQYF. CDR3 coding DNA: TGTGCCAGCAGCACGGGACTAACAAACATTCAGTACTTC.

The chain carries TRBV20-1 and TRBJ1-6, with D uncertain. Germline CDR1 reads DFQATT; CDR2 reads SNEGSKA (reference sequence). CDR3 length equals 15 residues. The CDR3 sequence is CSVTPPGSYNSPLHF. CDR3 coding DNA: TGCAGCGTGACCCCGCCGGGATCCTATAATTCACCCCTCCACTTT.

The chain links TRBV7-9 to TRBJ2-5, with 8 bases fitting TRBD2. There are 15 residues in the CDR3. V trimming: 3 bases; J trimming: 4 bases; junction bases outside the gene matches: 7. Germline CDR1 SEHNR, CDR2 FQNEAQ (reference sequence). CDR3 nucleotide sequence: TGTGCCAGCAGCTTCGGGGCGGGGGGAACAGAGACCCAGTACTTC. It encodes CASSFGAGGTETQYF.

This chain connects TRBV20-1 to TRBJ2-7, with D unresolved. The germline gives CDR1 DFQATT, CDR2 SNEGSKA (reference sequence). Trimming removed 7 bases at V and 3 bases at J, with 13 bases between. The length of the CDR3 is 12 residues. In nucleotides, the CDR3 is TGCAGTGAAAACCGAGACGGCTACGAGCAGTACTTC. As protein: CSENRDGYEQYF.

The V call is TRBV18, the J call TRBJ1-5; 8 bases match TRBD1. CDR3 length: 16 residues. CDR1 is KGHSH and CDR2 is LQKENI in the germline V gene. Germline trimming cut 4 bases from V and 1 base from J; bases unmatched to any gene: 6. CDR3: CASSQNGQGSNQPQHF. The CDR3 coding sequence is TGTGCCAGCTCACAGAACGGACAGGGCAGCAATCAGCCCCAGCATTTT.

This clonotype was picked up a small number of times. The chain employs TRBV7-2 and TRBJ2-5; D is undetermined. The CDR3 is 12 amino acids. V shed 5 bases and J shed 7 bases, with 11 bases lying between them. Germline CDR1 reads SGHTA; CDR2 reads FQGNSA. In nucleotides, the CDR3 is TGTGCCAGCAGCCCCGTCGCCGGGACCCAGTACTTC. This gives the protein CASSPVAGTQYF. Looking up the rest from reference TRBV7-2 and TRBJ2-5 gives the full variable domain: GAGVSQSPSNKVTEKGKDVELRCDPISGHTALYWYRQSLGQGLEFLIYFQGNSAPDKSGLPSDRFSAERTGGSVSTLTIQRTQQEDSAVYLCASSPVAGTQYFGPGTRLLVL.

This clonotype turned up a few times. This chain connects TRBV11-2 to TRBJ2-7; D is ambiguous. CDR3 length: 14 amino acids. CDR1 SGHAT and CDR2 FQNNGV come from the germline V gene. Trimming removed 0 bases from V and 9 bases from J, with 15 bases in between. The CDR3 sequence is CASSLDSRFSGQYF. DNA of the CDR3: TGTGCCAGCAGCTTAGATTCTAGATTTTCGGGGCAGTACTTC. Complete variable domain (other parts from reference TRBV11-2 and TRBJ2-7): EAGVAQSPRYKIIEKRQSVAFWCNPISGHATLYWYQQILGQGPKLLIQFQNNGVVDDSQLPKDRFSAERLKGVDSTLKIQPAKLEDSAVYLCASSLDSRFSGQYFGPGTRLTVT.

This clonotype was counted between two and nine times. The chain recombines TRBV9 with TRBJ1-1; weak D call: TRBD1 (6 bases). CDR1 and CDR2 (germline): SGDLS, YYNGEE. CDR3 size: 14 residues. The V gene lost 4 bases and the J gene lost 1 base, with 11 bases spanning the gap. DNA of the CDR3: TGTGCCAGCAGCAACCAGGGACAGAACACTGAAGCTTTCTTT. Its protein is CASSNQGQNTEAFF.

The chain employs TRBV18 and TRBJ2-2, with D possibly TRBD2 on 5 matching bases. The CDR3 length is 14 residues. Between the trimmed V and J ends, which lost 0 bases and 4 bases, there was a span of 6 bases. Germline lookup yields CDR1 KGHSH and CDR2 LQKENI. CDR3 amino acids: CASSPPEGTGELFF. For the CDR3, the DNA is TGTGCCAGCTCACCACCCGAGGGCACCGGGGAGCTGTTTTTT.

This clonotype was seen ten or more times. The chain has TRBV19 and TRBJ2-7, with D maybe TRBD1 (5 bases). The germline CDR1 and CDR2 sequences are LNHDA and SQIVND (reference sequence). Trimming pared 4 bases from V and 3 bases from J, leaving 7 bases between. This CDR3 spans 12 amino acids. The DNA for the CDR3 is TGTGCCAGTAGTAAGGACAACTACGAGCAGTACTTC. Translated: CASSKDNYEQYF.

The chain uses TRBV3-1 and TRBJ2-6; D is perhaps TRBD1 or TRBD2 (5 bases each). The CDR3 contains 15 residues. Germline CDR1 is LGHDT and CDR2 is YNNKEL (reference sequence). Between the trimmed V and J ends, which lost 1 base and 2 bases, there was a span of 6 bases. The CDR3 DNA is TGTGCCAGCAGCCAAGGGGGGACTGGGGCCAACGTCCTGACTTTC. Translated: CASSQGGTGANVLTF.

This rearrangement joins TRBV6-4 to TRBJ2-1, with TRBD2 matching over 14 bases. The germline gives CDR1 MRHNA, CDR2 SNTAGT. The CDR3 totals 14 residues. Losses at the gene ends were 3 bases for V and 10 bases for J; bases not matched to a gene: 2. The CDR3 DNA is TGTGCCAGCAGTGAGGGGACTAGCGGGAGCGAGCAGTTCTTC. Translated: CASSEGTSGSEQFF.

The V gene is TRBV7-3, the J gene TRBJ2-3, with 7 bases matching TRBD2. V shed 5 bases and J 5 bases; nucleotides not matched to a gene: 10. The CDR3 length is 15 residues. CDR1 is SGHTA and CDR2 is FQGTGA in the germline V gene. The CDR3 sequence is CASSPSAGVVDTQYF. The DNA for the CDR3 is TGTGCCAGCAGCCCTTCCGCGGGAGTGGTAGATACGCAGTATTTT.

The chain combines TRBV6-5 with TRBJ2-1, with D unresolved. Trimming pared 0 bases from V and 2 bases from J, leaving 17 bases between. CDR1 is MNHEY, CDR2 SVGAGI, per germline. This CDR3 is built from 18 residues. CDR3 in DNA: TGTGCCAGCAGTTACTCGGCTGAAAGATCTTCGGCCTACAATGAGCAGTTCTTC. Its translation is CASSYSAERSSAYNEQFF.